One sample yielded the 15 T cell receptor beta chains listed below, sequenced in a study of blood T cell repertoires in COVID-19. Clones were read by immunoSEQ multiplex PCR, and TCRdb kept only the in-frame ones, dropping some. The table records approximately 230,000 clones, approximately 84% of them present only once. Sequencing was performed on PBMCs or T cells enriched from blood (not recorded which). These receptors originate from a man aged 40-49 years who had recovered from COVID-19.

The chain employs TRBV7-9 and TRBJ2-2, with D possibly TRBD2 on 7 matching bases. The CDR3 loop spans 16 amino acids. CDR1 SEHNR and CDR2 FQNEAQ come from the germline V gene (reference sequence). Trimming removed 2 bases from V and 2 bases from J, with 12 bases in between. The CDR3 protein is CASSLRGGINTGELFF. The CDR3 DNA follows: TGTGCCAGCAGCTTAAGGGGGGGAATAAACACCGGGGAGCTGTTTTTT.

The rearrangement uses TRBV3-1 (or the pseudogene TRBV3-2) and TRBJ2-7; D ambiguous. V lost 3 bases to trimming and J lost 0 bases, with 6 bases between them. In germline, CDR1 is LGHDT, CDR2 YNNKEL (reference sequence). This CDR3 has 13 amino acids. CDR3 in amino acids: CASSQFSSYEQYF. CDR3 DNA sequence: TGTGCCAGCAGCCAGTTTAGCTCCTACGAGCAGTACTTC.

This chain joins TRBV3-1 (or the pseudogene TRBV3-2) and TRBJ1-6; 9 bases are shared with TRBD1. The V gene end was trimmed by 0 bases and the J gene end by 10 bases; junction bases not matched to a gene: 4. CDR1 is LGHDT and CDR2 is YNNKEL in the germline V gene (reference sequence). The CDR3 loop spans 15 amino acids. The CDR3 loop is CASSQEWTGASPLHF. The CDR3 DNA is TGTGCCAGCAGCCAAGAATGGACAGGGGCCTCACCCCTCCACTTT.

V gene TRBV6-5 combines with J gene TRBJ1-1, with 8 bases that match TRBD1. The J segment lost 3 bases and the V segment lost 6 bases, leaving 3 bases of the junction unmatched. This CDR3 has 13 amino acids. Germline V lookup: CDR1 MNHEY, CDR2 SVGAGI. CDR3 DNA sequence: TGTGCCAGCAGATCGACAGGGGACACTGAAGCTTTCTTT. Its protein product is CASRSTGDTEAFF.

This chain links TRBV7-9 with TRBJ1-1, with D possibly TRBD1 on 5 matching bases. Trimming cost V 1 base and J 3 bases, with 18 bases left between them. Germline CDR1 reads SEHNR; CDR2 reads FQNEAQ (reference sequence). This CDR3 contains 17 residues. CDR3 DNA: TGTGCCAGCAGCTTAGTAGGCGCGGCAGGGCGGCACACTGAAGCTTTCTTT. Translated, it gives CASSLVGAAGRHTEAFF.

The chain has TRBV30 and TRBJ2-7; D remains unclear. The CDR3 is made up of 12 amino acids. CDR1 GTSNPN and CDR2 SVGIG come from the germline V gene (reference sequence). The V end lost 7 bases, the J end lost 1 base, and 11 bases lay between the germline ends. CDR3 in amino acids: CAYRSSSYEQYF. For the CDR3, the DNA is TGTGCCTACCGGAGCAGTTCCTACGAGCAGTACTTC.

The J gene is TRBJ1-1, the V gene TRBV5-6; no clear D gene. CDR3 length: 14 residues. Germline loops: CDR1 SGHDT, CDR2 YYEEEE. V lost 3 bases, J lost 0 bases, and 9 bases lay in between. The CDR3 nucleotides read TGTGCCAGCAGCTGGAGGGTGGTGAACACTGAAGCTTTCTTT. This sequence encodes CASSWRVVNTEAFF.

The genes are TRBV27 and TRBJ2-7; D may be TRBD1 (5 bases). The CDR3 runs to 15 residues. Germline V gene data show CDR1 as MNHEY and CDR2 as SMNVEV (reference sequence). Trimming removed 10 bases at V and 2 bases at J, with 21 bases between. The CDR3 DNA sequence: TGTGCCACCCGTGTTCGGACACCGACCACCTACGAGCAGTACTTC. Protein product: CATRVRTPTTYEQYF.

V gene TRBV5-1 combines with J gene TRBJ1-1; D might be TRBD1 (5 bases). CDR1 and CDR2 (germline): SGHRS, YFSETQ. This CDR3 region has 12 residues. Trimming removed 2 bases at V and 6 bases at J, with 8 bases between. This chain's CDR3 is CASSFQGPEAFF. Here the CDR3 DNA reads TGCGCCAGCAGCTTTCAGGGTCCTGAAGCTTTCTTT.

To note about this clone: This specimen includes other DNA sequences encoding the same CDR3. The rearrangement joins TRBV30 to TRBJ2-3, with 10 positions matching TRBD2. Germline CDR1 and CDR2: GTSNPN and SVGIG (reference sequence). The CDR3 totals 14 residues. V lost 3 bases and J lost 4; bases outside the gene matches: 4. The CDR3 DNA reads TGTGCCTGGAGGTTAGCGGGGGGTCCAGATACGCAGTATTTT. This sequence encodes CAWRLAGGPDTQYF. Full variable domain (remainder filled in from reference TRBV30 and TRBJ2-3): SQTIHQWPATLVQPVGSPLSLECTVEGTSNPNLYWYRQAAGRGLQLLFYSVGIGQISSEVPQNLSASRPQDRQFILSSKKLLLSDSGFYLCAWRLAGGPDTQYFGPGTRLTVL.

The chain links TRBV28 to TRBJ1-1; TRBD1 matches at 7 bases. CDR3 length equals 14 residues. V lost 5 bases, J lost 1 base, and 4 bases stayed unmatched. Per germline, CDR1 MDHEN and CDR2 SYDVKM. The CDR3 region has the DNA TGTGCCAGCAGTCCCAGGGGGGCGAACACTGAAGCTTTCTTT. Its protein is CASSPRGANTEAFF.

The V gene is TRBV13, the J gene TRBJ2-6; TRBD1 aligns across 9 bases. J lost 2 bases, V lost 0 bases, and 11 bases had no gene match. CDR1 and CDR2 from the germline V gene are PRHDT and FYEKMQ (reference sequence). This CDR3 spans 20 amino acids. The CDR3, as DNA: TGTGCCAGCAGCTTAGGACCCCGCCCACAGGGGGCGACTGGGGCCAACGTCCTGACTTTC. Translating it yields CASSLGPRPQGATGANVLTF.

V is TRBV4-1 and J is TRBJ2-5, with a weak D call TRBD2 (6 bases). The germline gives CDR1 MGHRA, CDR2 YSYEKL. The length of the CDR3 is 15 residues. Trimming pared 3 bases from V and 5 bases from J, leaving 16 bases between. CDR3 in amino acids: CASSQGPGRGETQYF. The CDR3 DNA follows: TGCGCCAGCAGCCAGGGCCCTGGGCGGGGCGAGACCCAGTACTTC.

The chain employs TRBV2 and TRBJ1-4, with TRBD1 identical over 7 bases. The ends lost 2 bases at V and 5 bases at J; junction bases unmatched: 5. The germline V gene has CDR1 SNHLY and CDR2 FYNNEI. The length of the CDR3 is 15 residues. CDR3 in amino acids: CASSEQGQPNEKLFF. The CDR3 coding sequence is TGTGCCAGCAGTGAACAGGGACAGCCAAATGAAAAACTGTTTTTT.

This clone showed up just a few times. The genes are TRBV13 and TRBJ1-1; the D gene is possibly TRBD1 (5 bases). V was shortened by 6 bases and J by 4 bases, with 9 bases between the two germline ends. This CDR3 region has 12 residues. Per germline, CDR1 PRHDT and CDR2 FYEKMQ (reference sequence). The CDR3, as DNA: TGTGCCAGCAGTGGGGCGACCACTGAAGCTTTCTTT. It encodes CASSGATTEAFF.